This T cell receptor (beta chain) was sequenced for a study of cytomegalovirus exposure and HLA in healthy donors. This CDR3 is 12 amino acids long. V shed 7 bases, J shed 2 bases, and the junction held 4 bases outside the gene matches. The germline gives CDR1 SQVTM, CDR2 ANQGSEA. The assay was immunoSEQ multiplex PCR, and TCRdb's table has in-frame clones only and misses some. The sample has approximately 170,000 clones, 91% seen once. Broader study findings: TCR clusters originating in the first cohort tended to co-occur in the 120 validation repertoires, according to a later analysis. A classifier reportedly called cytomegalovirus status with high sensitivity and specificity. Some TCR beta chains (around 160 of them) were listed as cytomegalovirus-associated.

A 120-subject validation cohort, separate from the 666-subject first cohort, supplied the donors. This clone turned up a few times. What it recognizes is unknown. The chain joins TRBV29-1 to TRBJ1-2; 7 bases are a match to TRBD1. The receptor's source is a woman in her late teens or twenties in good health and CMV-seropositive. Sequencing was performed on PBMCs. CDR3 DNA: TGCAGCGGGGGACAGTTAAACTATGGCTACACCTTC. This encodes CSGGQLNYGYTF.